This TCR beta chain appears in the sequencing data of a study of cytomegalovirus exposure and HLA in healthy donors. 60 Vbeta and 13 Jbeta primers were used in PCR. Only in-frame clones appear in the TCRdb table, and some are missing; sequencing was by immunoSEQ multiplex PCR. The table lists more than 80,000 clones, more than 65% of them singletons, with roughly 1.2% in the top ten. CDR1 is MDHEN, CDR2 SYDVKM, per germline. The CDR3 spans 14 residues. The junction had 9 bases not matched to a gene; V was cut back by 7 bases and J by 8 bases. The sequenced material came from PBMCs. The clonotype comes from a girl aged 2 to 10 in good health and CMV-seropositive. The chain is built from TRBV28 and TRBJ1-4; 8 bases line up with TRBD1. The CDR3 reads CASTIARQGEKLFF. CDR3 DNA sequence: TGTGCCAGCACTATTGCGAGACAGGGGGAAAAACTGTTTTTT.